The source of this T cell receptor beta chain is a study of blood T cell repertoires in COVID-19. Germline V lookup: CDR1 ENHRY, CDR2 SYGVKD. CDR3 length equals 14 residues. Trimming cost V 4 bases and J 4 bases, with 12 bases left between them. Clones were read by immunoSEQ multiplex PCR, and TCRdb kept only the in-frame ones, dropping some. The profile shows approximately 310,000 clones, 85% of them singletons. Each exposed participant met a COVID-19 case in the 2 weeks preceding study entry. The V call is TRBV10-3, the J call TRBJ2-3; D unresolved. This sequence originates from a woman in her 30s who had been exposed to COVID-19. The specimen was PBMCs or T cells enriched from blood (not recorded which). The CDR3, as DNA: TGTGCCATCAGTGTGTCTCTCAAGCCAGATACGCAGTATTTT. It is translated as CAISVSLKPDTQYF.